Listed here are 18 T cell receptor beta chains from one sample, sequenced in a study of beta chain features in type 1 diabetes. Overall study results and limits: Researchers report that Type 1 diabetes patients had moderately but significantly shorter TCRB CDR3s across all four CD4+ subsets.

Expressed TCRB transcripts were sequenced after all isolated RNA was converted to cDNA. This table comes from immunoSEQ multiplex PCR, and its TCRdb copy is limited to in-frame clones, with some not included. Of just over 15,000 clones listed, 55% to 70% are singletons. The antigens of these receptors remain unknown. The specimen sequenced was Tregs from blood. These receptors originate from a man aged 30 to 45 with type 1 diabetes.

The rearrangement links TRBV5-6 to TRBJ2-2; 10 bases fit TRBD2. Trimming removed 2 bases from V and 6 bases from J; junction bases left unmatched: 10. The CDR3 runs to 17 residues. Germline loops: CDR1 SGHDT, CDR2 YYEEEE. This CDR3 is CASSFSRSGRAPGELFF. The DNA of the CDR3 is TGTGCCAGCAGCTTTAGTCGGAGCGGGAGGGCCCCCGGGGAGCTGTTTTTT.

This clone was picked up a small number of times. The gene calls are TRBV30 and TRBJ2-5; possible D gene TRBD2, 5 bases. CDR1 and CDR2 from the germline V gene are GTSNPN and SVGIG (reference sequence). The CDR3 covers 14 residues. Trimming removed 1 base at V and 7 bases at J, with 16 bases between. CDR3 coding DNA: TGTGCCTGGAGTGATCAATGGACTGCTGGGACCCAGTACTTC. Translated, it gives CAWSDQWTAGTQYF.

This chain joins TRBV29-1 and TRBJ2-1, with 11 nucleotides matching TRBD2. The CDR3 is 17 residues long. In germline, CDR1 is SQVTM, CDR2 ANQGSEA. With 6 bases clipped from V and 3 bases from J, the junction kept 13 bases outside the gene matches. Here the CDR3 reads CSVAGGSGRGGYNEQFF. The CDR3 nucleotides are TGCAGCGTCGCGGGGGGTAGCGGGAGGGGGGGCTACAATGAGCAGTTCTTC.

This clone was seen more than once but under ten times. The J gene is TRBJ2-7, the V gene TRBV7-9; 8 bases align to TRBD1. V shed 5 bases, J shed 0 bases, and the junction held 6 bases outside the gene matches. The V gene's germline CDR1 is SEHNR and CDR2 FQNEAQ (reference sequence). The CDR3 spans 15 residues. CDR3 nucleotide sequence: TGTGCCAGCAGCCTCCGGGACAGGAGCTCCTACGAGCAGTACTTC. Encoded protein: CASSLRDRSSYEQYF.

The V and J genes are TRBV29-1 and TRBJ1-1; 10 nucleotides agree with TRBD1. CDR1 SQVTM and CDR2 ANQGSEA come from the germline V gene. The CDR3 totals 13 residues. V was pared by 7 bases and J by 4 bases, with 6 bases of the junction left unmatched. The CDR3 DNA follows: TGCAGCGCCCGACAGGGGGCAGGCACTGAAGCTTTCTTT. Translating gives CSARQGAGTEAFF.

This clone was counted a few times. This chain uses TRBV27 with TRBJ2-2; perhaps TRBD2 as D (6 bases). Germline V gene lookup returns CDR1 MNHEY and CDR2 SMNVEV (reference sequence). This CDR3 region has 20 residues. V lost 5 bases to trimming and J lost 2 bases, with 27 bases between them. CDR3 sequence: CASSPRIQGGGSVNTGELFF. DNA for the CDR3: TGTGCCAGCAGTCCGAGGATCCAAGGTGGGGGGAGTGTAAACACCGGGGAGCTGTTTTTT.

The rearrangement joins TRBV29-1 to TRBJ1-1; D gene ambiguous. Germline V CDR1 and CDR2: SQVTM, ANQGSEA. Trimming removed 5 bases from V and 1 base from J, with 8 bases in between. The CDR3 runs to 12 residues. CDR3 residues: CSVSTRNTEAFF. The CDR3 bases are TGCAGCGTTTCCACACGGAACACTGAAGCTTTCTTT.

The chain has TRBV6-5 and TRBJ2-1; 9 bases are shared with TRBD1. This CDR3 region has 14 residues. Looked up from germline, CDR1 is MNHEY and CDR2 is SVGAGI. Trimming took 2 bases from V and 7 from J; bases not matched to a gene: 3. The CDR3 bases are TGTGCCAGCAGTTACGGGACAGGGCAGAATGAGCAGTTCTTC. Residues: CASSYGTGQNEQFF.

The chain has TRBV6-1 and TRBJ1-6, with D possibly TRBD1 on 6 matching bases. CDR1 is MNHNS, CDR2 SASEGT, per germline. The CDR3 extends over 14 amino acids. V lost 5 bases to trimming and J lost 7 bases, with 12 bases between them. This CDR3 reads CASSRTAKNSPLHF. CDR3 bases: TGTGCCAGCAGTCGGACAGCCAAAAATTCACCCCTCCACTTT.

This clone came up a few times. The chain combines TRBV5-1 with TRBJ2-5; 7 bases line up with TRBD2. The germline V gene has CDR1 SGHRS and CDR2 YFSETQ. This CDR3 is 17 amino acids long. V was clipped by 0 bases and J by 7 bases; unmatched bases: 15. The CDR3 is CASSLAGSGAFKGTQYF. CDR3 coding DNA: TGCGCCAGCAGCTTGGCTGGCAGCGGGGCCTTTAAAGGGACCCAGTACTTC.

The rearrangement joins TRBV29-1 to TRBJ1-2, with a weak D call TRBD1 (5 bases). Germline V lookup: CDR1 SQVTM, CDR2 ANQGSEA. The CDR3 sequence is 12 residues long. V lost 6 bases and J 6 bases, leaving 14 bases between the germline ends. This CDR3 reads CSVKGGGDGYTF. DNA of the CDR3: TGCAGCGTCAAAGGTGGGGGGGATGGCTACACCTTC.

This clone was picked up one time. The chain is built from TRBV5-1 and TRBJ1-5, with D possibly matching TRBD1 (5 bases). CDR1 and CDR2 (germline): SGHRS, YFSETQ. The CDR3 covers 16 residues. Trimming shortened V by 0 bases and J by 0 bases, and 10 bases separated the two germline ends. CDR3 sequence reads: CASSLGTGDSNQPQHF. The CDR3 coding sequence is TGCGCCAGCAGCTTGGGGACGGGGGATAGCAATCAGCCCCAGCATTTT.

CDR3 residues: CASSARGQVLSGANVLTF. In DNA form, the CDR3 reads TGTGCCAGCAGTGCCCGGGGACAGGTTCTCTCTGGGGCCAACGTCCTGACTTTC. The rearrangement links TRBV6-1 to TRBJ2-6; 8 bases line up with TRBD1. CDR3 length equals 18 residues. The V gene end was trimmed by 4 bases and the J gene end by 0 bases; junction bases not matched to a gene: 8. Looked up from germline, CDR1 is MNHNS and CDR2 is SASEGT.

The rearrangement uses TRBV29-1 and TRBJ2-1; TRBD2 aligns across 15 bases. The CDR3 has 16 residues. V was clipped by 3 bases and J by 2 bases; unmatched bases: 2. The germline V gene has CDR1 SQVTM and CDR2 ANQGSEA. CDR3 amino acids: CSVDRTSGRAYNEQFF. The CDR3 coding sequence is TGCAGCGTTGACCGGACTAGCGGGAGGGCCTACAATGAGCAGTTCTTC.

This chain links TRBV28 with TRBJ1-5, with D perhaps TRBD1 (5 bases). The CDR3 covers 16 residues. V lost 3 bases and J lost 1, with 13 bases in between. Germline V gene lookup returns CDR1 MDHEN and CDR2 SYDVKM. CDR3 protein: CASSLGGGGSNQPQHF. The CDR3, as DNA: TGTGCCAGCAGTTTGGGGGGAGGTGGGAGCAATCAGCCCCAGCATTTT. The full variable domain, its missing parts supplied by reference TRBV28 and TRBJ1-5, is DVKVTQSSRYLVKRTGEKVFLECVQDMDHENMFWYRQDPGLGLRLIYFSYDVKMKEKGDIPEGYSVSREKKERFSLILESASTNQTSMYLCASSLGGGGSNQPQHFGDGTRLSIL.

This clone was counted between two and nine times. The chain has TRBV5-4 and TRBJ1-1, with 7 bases matching TRBD1. CDR1 is SGHNT and CDR2 is YYREEE in the germline V gene (reference sequence). J gave up 2 bases and V 4 bases, and 5 bases lay outside the gene matches. The length of the CDR3 is 14 residues. CDR3 sequence: CASSLGQVNTEAFF. Written as DNA, the CDR3 is TGTGCCAGCAGCCTCGGACAGGTTAACACTGAAGCTTTCTTT.

The chain links TRBV6-6 to TRBJ2-5; TRBD2 agrees at 7 bases. CDR3 length: 15 amino acids. Trimming at V came to 8 bases and at J to 7 bases, leaving 16 bases not matched to a gene. Germline V gene lookup returns CDR1 MNHNY and CDR2 SVGAGI (reference sequence). DNA for the CDR3: TGTGCCAGCGTAGGAAGCGGGGCGCCAGAGGGGACCCAGTACTTC. It specifies CASVGSGAPEGTQYF.

The rearrangement links TRBV11-2 to TRBJ1-1, with D possibly being TRBD1 (6 bases). The germline V gene has CDR1 SGHAT and CDR2 FQNNGV. This CDR3 has 14 residues. V was shortened by 5 bases and J by 3 bases, with 13 bases between the two germline ends. The CDR3 spells CASSRQALDTEAFF. The CDR3, as DNA: TGTGCCAGCAGCAGACAGGCCTTGGACACTGAAGCTTTCTTT.